This record concerns one TCR beta chain sequence. The V and J ends lost 5 bases and 0 bases, in that order; junction bases with no gene match: 4. CDR1 is KGHSH, CDR2 LQKENI, per germline. The CDR3 spans 15 residues. The entry originates in a study of control samples from healthy donors and cancer patients. Produced via immunoSEQ multiplex PCR; TCRdb's table is partial and in-frame only. This table has around 19,000 clones, around nine tenths appearing once. The sequence derives from a woman aged 55-69 years with head and neck cancer. Sequencing was performed on PBMCs. This sequence joins TRBV18 and TRBJ2-1; the match to TRBD2 covers 7 bases. Here the CDR3 reads CASSALADSYNEQFF. In DNA, the CDR3 is TGTGCCAGCTCAGCCCTAGCGGACTCCTACAATGAGCAGTTCTTC.